One and the same sample provided the 10 T cell receptor beta chains below, sequenced in a study of tumor-infiltrating lymphocytes in primary liver carcinoma. Priming with a constant-region primer yielded TCR beta cDNA from 450 to 550 ng total RNA. Investigators got TCR beta libraries out of three nested multiplex PCR rounds, done with slightly modified ARM-PCR. For approximately 9 cycles apiece, the opening two PCR rounds ran with TRBV1-TRBV30 forward primers and a C-beta reverse primer. TCRdb reprocessed the multiplex PCR reads via MiXCR and lists one record per CDR3 protein. The sample has some 21,000 distinct CDR3 sequences, approximately 79% seen once. It was from about 21-30 mg of unsorted bulk tissue that RNA and DNA were co-extracted. The specimen was liver tumor tissue from sampling region 1. The subset was: tumor region T1, superior pole. The receptors were sampled from a woman aged 30 to 39 with primary liver carcinoma and hepatitis B virus infection.

As regards this clonotype: No DNA is shown, since the ends of the CDR3 on it are uncertain; the CDR3 is the one TCRdb lists. The V call is TRBV7-8, the J call TRBJ2-2. The CDR3 is 15 amino acids in total, end residues counted. The germline V gene encodes CDR1 SGHVS and CDR2 FQNEAQ. The CDR3 loop reads CVSSLVGLGSGELLF.

A word on this clonotype: At one of its ends the junction is not consistent with the germline gene, which may arise from a read error. The V call is TRBV28, the J call TRBJ2-1, with D possibly matching TRBD2 (5 bases). Germline V gene data show CDR1 as MDHEN and CDR2 as SYDVKM. The CDR3 covers 14 residues. CDR3 protein: CASMEVSSYNEQLF. In nucleotides, the CDR3 is TGTGCCAGCATGGAGGTGAGCTCCTACAATGAGCAGCTCTTC.

By share, this clonotype ranks as medium-sized. The J gene is TRBJ1-2, the V gene TRBV29-1; D is unresolved. Germline CDR1 reads SQVTM; CDR2 reads ANQGSEA. V was pared by 5 bases and J by 5 bases, with 12 bases between. CDR3 length equals 12 residues. The CDR3 reads CSVSGRPYGYTF. The CDR3 coding sequence is TGCAGCGTTTCGGGCAGGCCATATGGCTACACCTTC.

For this clonotype: Given the absence of the conserved phenylalanine or tryptophan at the CDR3 end, a read error is likely. The chain uses TRBV11-2 and TRBJ2-7; D may be TRBD1 (6 bases). CDR1 and CDR2 from the germline V gene are SGHAT and FQNNGV. CDR3 length equals 14 residues. CDR3 bases: TGTGTTAGCAGCCGCCTCGGGATAGGGGGCGAGCAGTACATC. It specifies CVSSRLGIGGEQYI.

Notes on this clonotype: Since no conserved phenylalanine or tryptophan closes the CDR3, a read error is the likely cause. It is unclear where the CDR3 begins or ends on the DNA, so no DNA is shown, and the CDR3 is as TCRdb lists it. The rearrangement uses TRBV4-3 and TRBJ2-1; TRBD2 was called by the table and not checked on the DNA. The germline V gene has CDR1 LGHNA and CDR2 YSLEER. With termini counted, the CDR3 has 16 amino acids. The CDR3 sequence is CASSQDAGSSYDEQLS.

The chain has TRBV28 and TRBJ1-2; 7 bases are shared with TRBD1. The trim removed 11 bases at V and 5 bases at J, leaving 17 bases unmatched. The CDR3 length is 15 residues. Per germline, CDR1 MDHEN and CDR2 SYDVKM. The CDR3 sequence is CAATTGASEPYGYTF. The CDR3 nucleotides are TGTGCCGCAACAACAGGGGCCTCAGAGCCGTATGGCTACACCTTC.

This clonotype was seen many times. This sequence joins TRBV12-3 or TRBV12-4 and TRBJ2-5; a possible D gene is TRBD2 (6 bases). The V gene lost 7 bases and the J gene lost 3 bases, with 15 bases spanning the gap. This CDR3 has 14 amino acids. Here the CDR3 DNA reads TGTGCCAGCACCTACCCCGGGAGCGAAGAGACCCAGTACTTC. Its translation: CASTYPGSEETQYF.

This chain joins TRBV7-3 and TRBJ2-1; 14 bases are a match to TRBD2. Trimming cost V 10 bases and J 9 bases; bases outside gene matches: 11. The CDR3 runs to 15 residues. Germline assignment: CDR1 SGHTA and CDR2 FQGTGA. The CDR3 spells CAINQTSGRAIEQFF. DNA of the CDR3: TGTGCCATCAACCAGACTAGCGGGAGGGCCATTGAGCAGTTCTTC.

A note on this clonotype: This could be a read error, since a much larger clone is one nucleotide away. The chain carries TRBV7-8 and TRBJ2-7; D gene uncertain. The J call may be mistaken, given a closer DNA end match to TRBJ2-1. CDR3 length: 18 amino acids. Per the germline V gene, CDR1 is SGHVS and CDR2 is FQNEAQ. The CDR3 is CASNSGRGRTMSSYEQFF. CDR3 nucleotide sequence: TGTGCCAGCAACTCGGGTCGCGGTCGAACTATGAGCTCCTACGAGCAGTTCTTC.

In its sample, this clonotype was seen once. Because it lacks the conserved phenylalanine or tryptophan at the end, this CDR3 is likely a read error. No DNA is shown, since the ends of the CDR3 on it are uncertain; the CDR3 is the one TCRdb lists. V is TRBV29-1 and J is TRBJ1-1; the table assigns TRBD1, which was not confirmed against the DNA. Germline V gives CDR1 SQVTM, CDR2 ANQGSEA. The CDR3 is 12 residues long, ends included. The CDR3 loop reads CSVETGSTEGFV.